The 22 T cell receptor beta chains presented below share a single source sample, sequenced in a study of T cell repertoires in cytomegalovirus infection. These receptors have no known antigen. TCRdb re-analysed the reads in MiXCR, keeping a single row per CDR3 protein. The table has around 770,000 distinct CDR3 sequences, almost 30% seen once. The material was cultured CD8+ T cells from PBMCs, obtained from culture after CMV antigen stimulation. These receptors were collected from a human donor in good health (CMV status not recorded). Some clones in this sample may be carry-over from other donors' samples.

This clonotype was observed a few times. This chain connects TRBV3-1 to TRBJ2-7; D may match TRBD1 or TRBD2 (5 bases each). CDR3 size: 14 residues. Germline CDR1 and CDR2: LGHDT and YNNKEL (reference sequence). Trimming cost V 4 bases and J 6 bases, with 16 bases left between them. The CDR3 spells CASSPGAVPFEQYF. CDR3 DNA: TGTGCCAGCAGCCCCGGGGCAGTCCCCTTCGAGCAGTACTTC.

This clonotype has a count of ten or more. The CDR3 loop reads CASSSPTGVEAFF. The CDR3 nucleotides read TGTGCCAGCAGCTCGCCTACGGGGGTGGAAGCTTTCTTT. V gene TRBV7-9 combines with J gene TRBJ1-1, with TRBD1 as a possible D gene (5 bases). The CDR3 length is 13 residues. V dropped 4 bases and J dropped 8 bases, with 14 bases sitting between them. The germline V gene has CDR1 SEHNR and CDR2 FQNEAQ (reference sequence).

The rearrangement uses TRBV9 and TRBJ2-2; 9 bases match TRBD2. The CDR3 consists of 18 residues. Germline V gene sequence: CDR1 SGDLS, CDR2 YYNGEE. V shed 0 bases, J shed 3 bases, and the junction held 9 bases outside the gene matches. The CDR3 region has the DNA TGTGCCAGCAGCGTAGGGGTAGCGGGGGATCCTTACACCGGGGAGCTGTTTTTT. This gives the protein CASSVGVAGDPYTGELFF.

This clonotype was seen just once. This clone may be a read error of a much larger clone one base away. The V gene is TRBV7-9, the J gene TRBJ2-7; D call uncertain. Trimming took 3 bases from V and 6 from J, leaving 12 bases between them. Germline CDR1 reads SEHNR; CDR2 reads FQNEAQ (reference sequence). The CDR3 is 13 amino acids. CDR3 residues: CASSFNSVGEQYF. The CDR3, as DNA: TGTGCCAGCAGCTTTAATTCAGTGGGCGAGCAGTACTTC.

This clonotype was found once. The chain couples TRBV6-2 or TRBV6-3 to TRBJ2-5; the match to TRBD2 covers 9 bases. The CDR3 runs 15 residues. With 0 bases clipped from V and 5 bases from J, the junction kept 4 bases outside the gene matches. The germline CDR1 and CDR2 sequences are MNHEY and SVGEGT. CDR3 loop: CASSYSAGGMETQYF. In DNA, the CDR3 is TGTGCCAGCAGTTACTCCGCGGGGGGGATGGAGACCCAGTACTTC.

Ten or more counts support this clonotype. The chain is built from TRBV14 and TRBJ2-4, with 8 positions matching TRBD1. Germline V gene sequence: CDR1 SGHDN, CDR2 FVKESK. The V gene end was trimmed by 0 bases and the J gene end by 12 bases; junction bases not matched to a gene: 7. The CDR3 loop spans 14 amino acids. This chain's CDR3 is CASSQDWTGINQYF. In nucleotides, the CDR3 is TGTGCCAGCAGCCAAGACTGGACAGGGATCAATCAGTACTTC.

The chain recombines TRBV7-6 with TRBJ1-4; D possibly corresponds to TRBD1 (6 bases). The CDR3 sequence is 12 residues long. Germline CDR1 SGHVS, CDR2 FNYEAQ. V shed 6 bases and J shed 6 bases, with 8 bases lying between them. The CDR3 sequence: CASRGGHEKLFF. As DNA, the CDR3 is TGTGCCAGCAGGGGGGGGCATGAAAAACTGTTTTTT.

The table lists this clonotype with a few counts. The rearrangement joins TRBV14 to TRBJ2-1; 7 nucleotides line up with TRBD1. CDR1 is SGHDN and CDR2 is FVKESK in the germline V gene. Trimming took 1 base from V and 10 from J; bases not matched to a gene: 13. This CDR3 has 16 amino acids. This chain's CDR3 is CASSQVGGGTRGEQFF. CDR3 DNA sequence: TGTGCCAGCAGCCAAGTCGGAGGAGGAACCAGGGGGGAGCAGTTCTTC.

This clonotype was seen many times. CDR3 DNA sequence: TGTGCCAGCAGCTTTGCATCGTCGAGGAATGAGCAGTTCTTC. Translation: CASSFASSRNEQFF. V and J are TRBV7-2 and TRBJ2-1; D remains ambiguous. The V and J ends lost 3 bases and 7 bases respectively, with 13 bases between them. Germline-derived CDR1 and CDR2 are SGHTA and FQGNSA. The CDR3 runs to 14 residues. Together with reference TRBV7-2 and TRBJ2-1, the CDR3 gives the full variable domain: GAGVSQSPSNKVTEKGKDVELRCDPISGHTALYWYRQSLGQGLEFLIYFQGNSAPDKSGLPSDRFSAERTGGSVSTLTIQRTQQEDSAVYLCASSFASSRNEQFFGPGTRLTVL.

This clonotype was recorded a few times. The chain employs TRBV6-1 and TRBJ2-1, with 12 bases matching TRBD1. Germline assignment: CDR1 MNHNS and CDR2 SASEGT. Trimming took 7 bases from V and 3 from J; bases not matched to a gene: 7. CDR3 length: 16 amino acids. The DNA for the CDR3 is TGTGCCAGCAATATTTGGGACAGGGGGCTCTACAATGAGCAGTTCTTC. Its translation is CASNIWDRGLYNEQFF.

This clonotype was counted a few times. V and J are TRBV6-5 and TRBJ2-7; weak D call: TRBD1 (5 bases). The CDR3 runs to 14 residues. Trimming stripped 1 base from V and 3 bases from J, with 10 bases between. Per the germline V gene, CDR1 is MNHEY and CDR2 is SVGAGI. The CDR3 nucleotides are TGTGCCAGCAGTTACTTTTCAGGGAACTACGAGCAGTACTTC. As protein: CASSYFSGNYEQYF.

This chain's CDR3 is CASSQRQTYEQYF. The CDR3 DNA reads as TGTGCCAGCAGCCAAAGACAGACCTACGAGCAGTACTTC. The chain is built from TRBV6-5 and TRBJ2-7; a possible D gene is TRBD1 (5 bases). Germline assignment: CDR1 MNHEY and CDR2 SVGAGI. This CDR3 is 13 amino acids long. Trimming took off 6 bases at V and 2 bases at J, with 11 bases between the two ends.

Note on this clonotype: A read error is possible here, since a much larger clone lies one base away. This chain links TRBV12-5 with TRBJ2-1, with D hard to call. The CDR3 is made up of 13 amino acids. Germline V gene sequence: CDR1 LGHNT, CDR2 FRNRAP. Deletions cut 3 bases from V and 6 bases from J, with 9 bases between. The DNA of the CDR3 is TGTGCTAGTGGTTTCGTGGGTTTCAATGAGCAGTTCTTC. Its translation is CASGFVGFNEQFF.

The V call is TRBV20-1, the J call TRBJ1-1; perhaps TRBD1 as D (6 bases). The V end was cut by 3 bases, the J end by 1 base, with 9 bases between. The CDR3 is 13 residues long. Germline lookup yields CDR1 DFQATT and CDR2 SNEGSKA (reference sequence). In DNA form, the CDR3 reads TGCAGTGCTAGGGAGGACAGGAACACTGAAGCTTTCTTT. This sequence encodes CSAREDRNTEAFF.

This chain joins TRBV6-2 or TRBV6-3 and TRBJ2-7; D possibly corresponds to TRBD1 (6 bases). The CDR3 totals 15 residues. Trimming removed 5 bases from V and 1 base from J, with 15 bases in between. Germline CDR1 reads MNHEY; CDR2 reads SVGEGT. Here the CDR3 DNA reads TGTGCCAGCAGTCTCCTGGGACAAGTATCCTACGAGCAGTACGTC. This gives the protein CASSLLGQVSYEQYV.

This clonotype occurred a few times. This sequence joins TRBV27 and TRBJ2-5; D uncertain. V gave up 7 bases and J gave up 2 bases, with 11 bases separating them. The CDR3 spans 13 residues. Germline assignment: CDR1 MNHEY and CDR2 SMNVEV (reference sequence). Here the CDR3 DNA reads TGTGCCAGCACAGGCGCTAATCAAGAGACCCAGTACTTC. Amino acids: CASTGANQETQYF.

The sample holds one count of this clonotype. The chain uses TRBV5-5 and TRBJ1-6, with D perhaps TRBD1 (5 bases). From germline, CDR1 is SGHKS and CDR2 YYEKEE (reference sequence). V gave up 1 base and J gave up 1 base, with 6 bases separating them. The CDR3 length is 15 residues. CDR3 residues: CASSLWGSYNSPLHF. DNA for the CDR3: TGTGCCAGCAGCTTGTGGGGGTCCTATAATTCACCCCTCCACTTT.

This chain connects TRBV7-9 to TRBJ1-5, with unresolved D. The CDR3 runs to 14 residues. The V gene lost 1 base and the J gene lost 7 bases, with 11 bases spanning the gap. The germline gives CDR1 SEHNR, CDR2 FQNEAQ (reference sequence). The CDR3 is CASSLEGGYQPQHF. In DNA form, the CDR3 reads TGTGCCAGCAGCTTAGAAGGAGGGTACCAGCCCCAGCATTTT.

The table lists this clonotype with many counts. The genes are TRBV7-6 and TRBJ2-3; D is uncertain. The CDR3 totals 14 residues. Germline CDR1 reads SGHVS; CDR2 reads FNYEAQ. Trimming removed 5 bases at V and 0 bases at J, with 9 bases between. The CDR3 DNA is TGTGCCAGCAGCCGTCTGGGCAGCACAGATACGCAGTATTTT. Translated, it gives CASSRLGSTDTQYF.

This chain joins TRBV4-2 and TRBJ1-6; 8 bases match TRBD1. Germline loops: CDR1 LGHNA, CDR2 YNFKEQ. The CDR3 consists of 16 residues. J was trimmed by 13 bases and V by 4 bases; bases with no gene match: 15. Here the CDR3 reads CASSPPMGDRNLPLHF. The CDR3 DNA sequence: TGTGCCAGCAGCCCCCCCATGGGGGACAGGAATTTGCCCCTCCACTTT.

The chain has TRBV29-1 and TRBJ2-3, with 7 positions matching TRBD2. The CDR3 has 17 residues. V was pared by 6 bases and J by 2 bases, with 17 bases of the junction left unmatched. Germline V gene lookup returns CDR1 SQVTM and CDR2 ANQGSEA. The CDR3: CSVGRTSGGDITDTQYF. CDR3 in DNA: TGCAGCGTGGGACGGACTAGTGGAGGCGACATCACAGATACGCAGTATTTT.

The V call is TRBV7-2, the J call TRBJ2-3, with D perhaps matching TRBD1 or TRBD2 (6 bases each). V lost 0 bases to trimming and J lost 1 base, with 11 bases between them. The CDR3 extends over 16 amino acids. Germline lookup yields CDR1 SGHTA and CDR2 FQGNSA. The CDR3: CASSLAEGGRTDTQYF. As DNA, the CDR3 is TGTGCCAGCAGCTTAGCGGAGGGGGGCCGCACAGATACGCAGTATTTT.